This is a list of T cell receptor beta chains from one sample in a study of blood T cell repertoires in COVID-19. Sequencing used immunoSEQ multiplex PCR; TCRdb keeps in-frame clones, though not all of them. The sample consists of roughly 45,000 clones, 87% of them appearing once. The sample was peripheral blood. All receptors come from a man aged 60 to 69 with active COVID-19. Each CDR3 is given with its conserved first and last residue. D genes are given only for firm matches.

CDR3aa | CDR3nt | v_gene | d_gene | j_gene
CASSPGGVRSTEAFF | TGTGCCAGCAGCCCAGGGGGCGTTAGGAGCACTGAAGCTTTCTTT | TRBV3-1/TRBV3-2 | TRBD1 | TRBJ1-1
CASSDPGTGDEKLFF | TGTGCCAGCAGCGACCCCGGGACAGGGGATGAAAAACTGTTTTTT | TRBV7-9 | TRBD1 | TRBJ1-4
CASSDGGTSTDTQYF | TGTGCCAGCAGTGACGGGGGGACTAGCACAGATACGCAGTATTTT | TRBV6-4 | NA | TRBJ2-3
CASSVSDSFSGNTIYF | TGTGCCAGCAGTGTCTCGGACTCTTTCTCTGGAAACACCATATATTTT | TRBV6-1 | NA | TRBJ1-3
CASRSSGQETQYF | TGTGCCAGCAGGTCTAGCGGGCAAGAGACCCAGTACTTC | TRBV6-5 | TRBD2 | TRBJ2-5
CASSRTGREKLFF | TGTGCCAGCAGCCGGACAGGGAGAGAAAAACTGTTTTTT | TRBV7-2 | TRBD1 | TRBJ1-4
CASNPTGSYGYTF | TGTGCCAGCAACCCGACAGGGAGCTATGGCTACACCTTC | TRBV6-2/TRBV6-3 | TRBD1 | TRBJ1-2
CASSTWTGAVNEQYF | TGTGCCAGCAGCACCTGGACAGGGGCAGTCAACGAGCAGTACTTC | TRBV7-2 | TRBD1 | TRBJ2-7
CASSQSVGQNYEQYF | TGTGCCAGCAGCCAATCGGTGGGACAGAACTACGAGCAGTACTTC | TRBV14 | TRBD1 | TRBJ2-7
CASSLRSNNSPLHF | TGTGCCAGCAGCTTAAGGTCTAATAATTCACCCCTCCACTTT | TRBV7-3 | NA | TRBJ1-6